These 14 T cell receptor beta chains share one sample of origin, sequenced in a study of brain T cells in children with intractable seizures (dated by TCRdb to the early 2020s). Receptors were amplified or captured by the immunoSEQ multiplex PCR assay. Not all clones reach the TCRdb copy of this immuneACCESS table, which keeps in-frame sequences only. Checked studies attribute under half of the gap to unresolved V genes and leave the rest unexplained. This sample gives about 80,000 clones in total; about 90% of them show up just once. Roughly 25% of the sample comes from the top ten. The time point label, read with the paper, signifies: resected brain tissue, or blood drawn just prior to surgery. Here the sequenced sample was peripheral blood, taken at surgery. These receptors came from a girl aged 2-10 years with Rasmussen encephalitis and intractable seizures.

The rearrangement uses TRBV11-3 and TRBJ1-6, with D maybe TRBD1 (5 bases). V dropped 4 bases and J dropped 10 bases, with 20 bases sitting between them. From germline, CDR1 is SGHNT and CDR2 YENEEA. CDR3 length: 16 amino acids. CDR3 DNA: TGTGCCAGCAGCTCCAGCGGTCCAGGGCCAGGGTCACCCCTCCACTTT. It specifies CASSSSGPGPGSPLHF.

The CDR3 coding sequence is TGTGCCAGCAGCGAAACAAGCGGGAGCCAGAACACCGGGGAGCTGTTTTTT. Translated: CASSETSGSQNTGELFF. The chain is built from TRBV9 and TRBJ2-2; 8 positions agree with TRBD2. The CDR3 length is 17 residues. Germline values: CDR1 SGDLS, CDR2 YYNGEE. The V segment lost 3 bases and the J segment 1 base; nucleotides outside the gene matches: 8.

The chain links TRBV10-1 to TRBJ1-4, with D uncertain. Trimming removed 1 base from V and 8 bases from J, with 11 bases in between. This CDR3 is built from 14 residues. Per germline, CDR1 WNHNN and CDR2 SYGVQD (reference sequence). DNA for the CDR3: TGCGCCAGCAGTGAGTACGAGGCCAAGGAAAAACTGTTTTTT. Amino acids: CASSEYEAKEKLFF.

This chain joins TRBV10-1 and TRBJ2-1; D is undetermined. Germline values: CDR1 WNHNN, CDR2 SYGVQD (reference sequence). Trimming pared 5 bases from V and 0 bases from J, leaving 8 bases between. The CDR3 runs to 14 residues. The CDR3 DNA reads TGCGCCAGCAGTCCTTTGGGCTCCTACAATGAGCAGTTCTTC. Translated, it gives CASSPLGSYNEQFF.

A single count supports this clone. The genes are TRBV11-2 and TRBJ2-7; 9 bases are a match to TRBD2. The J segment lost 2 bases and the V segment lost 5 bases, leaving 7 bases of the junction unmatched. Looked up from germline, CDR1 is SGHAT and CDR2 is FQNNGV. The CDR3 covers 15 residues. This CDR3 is CASSPSSGIAYEQYF. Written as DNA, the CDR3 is TGTGCCAGCAGCCCCTCTAGCGGGATCGCCTACGAGCAGTACTTC.

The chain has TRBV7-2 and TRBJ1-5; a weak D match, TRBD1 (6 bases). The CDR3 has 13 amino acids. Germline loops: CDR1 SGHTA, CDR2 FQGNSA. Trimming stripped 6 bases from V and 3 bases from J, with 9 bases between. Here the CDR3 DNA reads TGTGCCAGCAGTCGGACAGTCAATCAGCCCCAGCATTTT. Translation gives CASSRTVNQPQHF.

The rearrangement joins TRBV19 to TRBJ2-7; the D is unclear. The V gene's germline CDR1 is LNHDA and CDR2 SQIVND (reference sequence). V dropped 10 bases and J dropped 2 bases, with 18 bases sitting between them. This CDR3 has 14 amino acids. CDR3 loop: CATSTASTPYEQYF. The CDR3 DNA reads TGTGCCACATCCACAGCTTCAACGCCCTACGAGCAGTACTTC.

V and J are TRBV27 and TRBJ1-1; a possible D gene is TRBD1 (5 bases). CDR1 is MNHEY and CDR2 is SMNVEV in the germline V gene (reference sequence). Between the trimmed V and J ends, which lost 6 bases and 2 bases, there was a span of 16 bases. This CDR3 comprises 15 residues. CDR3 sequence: CASRKGTDLNTEAFF. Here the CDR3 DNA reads TGTGCCAGCAGAAAGGGGACGGACCTTAACACTGAAGCTTTCTTT.

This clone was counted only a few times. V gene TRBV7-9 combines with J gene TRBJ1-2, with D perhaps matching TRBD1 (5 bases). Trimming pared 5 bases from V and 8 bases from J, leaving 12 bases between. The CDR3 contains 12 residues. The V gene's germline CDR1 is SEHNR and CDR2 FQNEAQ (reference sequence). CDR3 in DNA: TGTGCCAGCAGCCCAGGAGGGGCCGGCTACACCTTC. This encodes CASSPGGAGYTF. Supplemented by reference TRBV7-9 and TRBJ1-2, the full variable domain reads DTGVSQNPRHKITKRGQNVTFRCDPISEHNRLYWYRQTLGQGPEFLTYFQNEAQLEKSRLLSDRFSAERPKGSFSTLEIQRTEQGDSAMYLCASSPGGAGYTFGSGTRLTVV.

The CDR3 DNA reads as TGTGCCAGTAGTACCTCGCCTGTCCGGACAGACAATCAGCCCCAGCATTTT. Residues: CASSTSPVRTDNQPQHF. The chain combines TRBV19 with TRBJ1-5, with D possibly TRBD1 on 6 matching bases. Trimming removed 4 bases at V and 3 bases at J, with 19 bases between. This CDR3 has 17 amino acids. Per the germline V gene, CDR1 is LNHDA and CDR2 is SQIVND (reference sequence).

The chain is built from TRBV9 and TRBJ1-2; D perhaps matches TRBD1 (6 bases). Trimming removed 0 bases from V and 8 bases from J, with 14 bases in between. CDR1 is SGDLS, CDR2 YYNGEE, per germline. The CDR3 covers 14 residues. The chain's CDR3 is CASSVETGRGGYTF. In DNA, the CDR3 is TGTGCCAGCAGCGTAGAAACAGGGAGGGGCGGCTACACCTTC.

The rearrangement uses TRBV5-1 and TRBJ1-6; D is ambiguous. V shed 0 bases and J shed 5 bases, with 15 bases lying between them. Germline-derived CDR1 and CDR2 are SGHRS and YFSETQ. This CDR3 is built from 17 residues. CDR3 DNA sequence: TGCGCCAGCAGCTTGGCCATGGACGGCTTCAATAATTCACCCCTCCACTTT. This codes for CASSLAMDGFNNSPLHF.

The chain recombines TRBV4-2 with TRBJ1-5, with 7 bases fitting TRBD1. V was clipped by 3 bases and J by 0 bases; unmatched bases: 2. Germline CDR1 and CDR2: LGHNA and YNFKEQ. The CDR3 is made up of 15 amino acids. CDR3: CASSQGDSSNQPQHF. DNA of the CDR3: TGTGCCAGCAGCCAGGGGGACAGTAGCAATCAGCCCCAGCATTTT.

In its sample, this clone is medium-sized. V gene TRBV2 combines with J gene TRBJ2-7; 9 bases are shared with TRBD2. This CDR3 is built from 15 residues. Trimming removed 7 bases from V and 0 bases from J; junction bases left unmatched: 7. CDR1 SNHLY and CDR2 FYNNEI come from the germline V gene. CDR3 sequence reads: CASTPRSGSSYEQYF. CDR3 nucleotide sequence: TGTGCCAGCACCCCGCGTAGCGGGAGCTCCTACGAGCAGTACTTC.